The rows below give T cell receptor beta chains drawn from one sample of a study of blood T cell repertoires in COVID-19. Profiled with immunoSEQ multiplex PCR; TCRdb holds only in-frame clones, not every one. The sample lists 380,000 or so clones, roughly 90% occurring once. Sequenced sample: PBMCs or T cells enriched from blood (not recorded which). The receptors stem from a woman younger than 45 with acute COVID-19. The CDR3 runs from the conserved cysteine through the conserved F or W. A D gene is named only where the DNA matches it firmly. Clone size is not always given. Where it is, it says once, few, many or a class for expanded clones.

CDR3aa: CASSHTRTANTEAFF
CDR3nt: TGTGCCAGCAGCCATACGAGGACAGCGAACACTGAAGCTTTCTTT
v_gene: TRBV3-1/TRBV3-2
d_gene: .
j_gene: TRBJ1-1
abundance: .

CDR3aa: CASSQDLASSGGYTF
CDR3nt: TGTGCCAGCAGCCAAGATCTAGCCAGCTCCGGCGGCTACACCTTC
v_gene: TRBV3-1/TRBV3-2
d_gene: .
j_gene: TRBJ1-2
abundance: .

CDR3aa: CASSIAPAGGTGELFF
CDR3nt: TGTGCCAGTAGTATAGCCCCGGCGGGGGGGACCGGGGAGCTGTTTTTT
v_gene: TRBV19
d_gene: TRBD2
j_gene: TRBJ2-2
abundance: .

CDR3aa: CASGRDRGNSPLHF
CDR3nt: TGTGCCAGCGGCCGGGACAGGGGAAATTCACCCCTCCACTTT
v_gene: TRBV27
d_gene: TRBD1
j_gene: TRBJ1-6
abundance: .

CDR3aa: CASSYSMSGYNEQFF
CDR3nt: TGTGCCAGCAGTTACTCGATGTCCGGGTACAATGAGCAGTTCTTC
v_gene: TRBV6-2/TRBV6-3
d_gene: .
j_gene: TRBJ2-1
abundance: .

CDR3aa: CATIAETEAFF
CDR3nt: TGTGCCACCATTGCGGAGACTGAAGCTTTCTTT
v_gene: TRBV15
d_gene: .
j_gene: TRBJ1-1
abundance: .

CDR3aa: CASSYNRATDGYTF
CDR3nt: TGTGCCAGCAGTTACAACAGGGCGACGGATGGCTACACCTTC
v_gene: TRBV6-2/TRBV6-3
d_gene: .
j_gene: TRBJ1-2
abundance: once

CDR3aa: CASSQVNSDFYEQYF
CDR3nt: TGCGCCAGCAGCCAAGTGAATTCAGATTTCTACGAGCAGTACTTC
v_gene: TRBV4-1
d_gene: .
j_gene: TRBJ2-7
abundance: .

CDR3aa: CASSFPGGIGEKLFF
CDR3nt: TGTGCCAGCAGCTTTCCTGGGGGGATTGGTGAAAAACTGTTTTTT
v_gene: TRBV7-2
d_gene: .
j_gene: TRBJ1-4
abundance: once

CDR3aa: CASSYLGGERAFF
CDR3nt: TGTGCCAGCAGTTACCTCGGGGGGGAACGGGCTTTCTTT
v_gene: TRBV6-5
d_gene: .
j_gene: TRBJ1-1
abundance: .

CDR3aa: CASSLASGNTEAFF
CDR3nt: TGCGCCAGCAGCTTGGCTTCAGGGAACACTGAAGCTTTCTTT
v_gene: TRBV5-1
d_gene: .
j_gene: TRBJ1-1
abundance: .

CDR3aa: CASSRSDRDSNQPQHF
CDR3nt: TGCGCCAGCAGCCGATCGGACAGGGATAGCAATCAGCCCCAGCATTTT
v_gene: TRBV4-1
d_gene: TRBD1
j_gene: TRBJ1-5
abundance: .

CDR3aa: CASSPPGLAGAQFF
CDR3nt: TGCGCCAGCAGCCCGCCGGGACTAGCGGGGGCGCAGTTCTTC
v_gene: TRBV5-1
d_gene: TRBD2
j_gene: TRBJ2-1
abundance: .

CDR3aa: CASSQSRRFQAEAFF
CDR3nt: TGCGCCAGCAGCCAAAGTAGGAGGTTTCAGGCTGAAGCTTTCTTT
v_gene: TRBV4-3
d_gene: .
j_gene: TRBJ1-1
abundance: .

CDR3aa: CASSQTDNEQFF
CDR3nt: TGTGCCAGCAGCCAAACAGACAATGAGCAGTTCTTC
v_gene: TRBV7-9
d_gene: .
j_gene: TRBJ2-1
abundance: .

CDR3aa: CASSCHAGQGQAYNEQFF
CDR3nt: TGTGCCAGCAGCTGCCACGCAGGACAGGGCCAGGCATACAATGAGCAGTTCTTC
v_gene: TRBV21-1
d_gene: .
j_gene: TRBJ2-1
abundance: .

CDR3aa: CASSSRTGIDEQYF
CDR3nt: TGCGCCAGCAGCTCTAGGACAGGGATCGACGAGCAGTACTTC
v_gene: TRBV5-1
d_gene: TRBD1
j_gene: TRBJ2-7
abundance: .

CDR3aa: CASSPGLDTQYF
CDR3nt: TGTGCCAGCTCACCAGGACTGGATACGCAGTATTTT
v_gene: TRBV18
d_gene: .
j_gene: TRBJ2-3
abundance: .

CDR3aa: CASSYAGQGAPYQPQHF
CDR3nt: TGTGCCAGCAGTTACGCGGGACAGGGGGCCCCCTATCAGCCCCAGCATTTT
v_gene: TRBV6-2/TRBV6-3
d_gene: TRBD1
j_gene: TRBJ1-5
abundance: once

CDR3aa: CATSDSRTGINSPLHF
CDR3nt: TGTGCCACCAGTGATTCCCGCACAGGGATCAATTCACCCCTCCACTTT
v_gene: TRBV24-1
d_gene: .
j_gene: TRBJ1-6
abundance: few

CDR3aa: CASSLSGFSGNTIYF
CDR3nt: TGTGCCAGCAGTTTATCAGGGTTCTCTGGAAACACCATATATTTT
v_gene: TRBV6-5
d_gene: .
j_gene: TRBJ1-3
abundance: once

CDR3aa: CASSLVPSFSGDYGYTF
CDR3nt: TGTGCCAGCAGCTTGGTCCCGTCATTTAGCGGGGACTATGGCTACACCTTC
v_gene: TRBV5-8
d_gene: .
j_gene: TRBJ1-2
abundance: .

CDR3aa: CASSLDLAGTTGELFF
CDR3nt: TGCGCCAGCAGCTTGGATCTAGCGGGGACCACCGGGGAGCTGTTTTTT
v_gene: TRBV5-1
d_gene: TRBD2
j_gene: TRBJ2-2
abundance: .

CDR3aa: CSASLSGGYEQYF
CDR3nt: TGCAGTGCTAGTCTTAGCGGGGGTTACGAGCAGTACTTC
v_gene: TRBV20-1
d_gene: TRBD2
j_gene: TRBJ2-7
abundance: .

CDR3aa: CATSDSHREKNQPQHF
CDR3nt: TGTGCCACCAGTGATTCCCACAGGGAGAAGAATCAGCCCCAGCATTTT
v_gene: TRBV24-1
d_gene: .
j_gene: TRBJ1-5
abundance: .

CDR3aa: CASSKYRHYTQYF
CDR3nt: TGTGCCAGCAGTAAATACAGGCACTATACGCAGTATTTT
v_gene: TRBV6-2/TRBV6-3
d_gene: .
j_gene: TRBJ2-3
abundance: .

CDR3aa: CASSMGRGLYEQYF
CDR3nt: TGTGCCAGTAGTATGGGCAGGGGGTTATACGAGCAGTACTTC
v_gene: TRBV19
d_gene: TRBD1
j_gene: TRBJ2-7
abundance: .

CDR3aa: CSVGGPGPQETQYF
CDR3nt: TGCAGCGTTGGGGGGCCGGGACCGCAAGAGACCCAGTACTTC
v_gene: TRBV29-1
d_gene: .
j_gene: TRBJ2-5
abundance: .

CDR3aa: CASRAQGYSGNTIYF
CDR3nt: TGCGCCAGCAGAGCACAGGGTTACTCTGGAAACACCATATATTTT
v_gene: TRBV4-1
d_gene: .
j_gene: TRBJ1-3
abundance: .

CDR3aa: CASSNRGTNEKLFF
CDR3nt: TGTGCCAGCAGTAACAGGGGAACTAATGAAAAACTGTTTTTT
v_gene: TRBV6-5
d_gene: TRBD1
j_gene: TRBJ1-4
abundance: .

CDR3aa: CASSEFDRGREKLFF
CDR3nt: TGTGCCAGCAGTGAGTTCGACAGGGGGCGAGAAAAACTGTTTTTT
v_gene: TRBV6-1
d_gene: TRBD1
j_gene: TRBJ1-4
abundance: .

CDR3aa: CASSQGGLLGEKLFF
CDR3nt: TGTGCCAGCAGCCAGGGGGGGCTACTCGGGGAAAAACTGTTTTTT
v_gene: TRBV3-1/TRBV3-2
d_gene: .
j_gene: TRBJ1-4
abundance: .